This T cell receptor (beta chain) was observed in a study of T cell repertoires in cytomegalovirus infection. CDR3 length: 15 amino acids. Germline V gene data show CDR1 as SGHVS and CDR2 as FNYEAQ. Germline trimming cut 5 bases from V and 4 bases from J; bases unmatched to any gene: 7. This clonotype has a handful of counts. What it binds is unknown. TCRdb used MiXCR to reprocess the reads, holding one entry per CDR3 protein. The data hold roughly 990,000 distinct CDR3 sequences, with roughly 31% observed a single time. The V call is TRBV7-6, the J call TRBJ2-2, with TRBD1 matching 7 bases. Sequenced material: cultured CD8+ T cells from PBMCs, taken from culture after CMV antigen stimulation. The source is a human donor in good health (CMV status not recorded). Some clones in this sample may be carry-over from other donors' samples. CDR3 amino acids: CASSTTGKLTGELFF. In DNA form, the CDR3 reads TGTGCCAGCAGCACGACAGGGAAGCTCACCGGGGAGCTGTTTTTT.